This TCR beta chain comes out of a study of CXCR3-negative and CXCR3-positive naive CD8 T cells. Study observations and caveats: CXCR3-expressing naive cells carried TRB CDR3s more hydrophobic than those of CXCR3-negative naive cells. Researchers reported similar TRBV-TRBJ usage in naive CXCR3-negative and CXCR3-positive cells, though memory differed.

Each TRB cDNA library was prepared by 5' RACE (with UMI labels). TCRdb reprocessed the 5' RACE reads, with one entry per CDR3 protein and no DNA. The sample has 140,000 to 150,000 distinct CDR3 sequences. As for this clonotype: No antigen is known for it.

The germline V gene has CDR1 MDHEN and CDR2 SYDVKM. The CDR3 has 14 amino acids. The origin of this receptor is a human donor in good health. Some clones in this sample may be carry-over from other donors' samples. The genes are TRBV28 and TRBJ1-2; TCRdb's assignment of TRBD1 cannot be checked, as there is no DNA. The sequencing sample was made of naive CXCR3+ CD8+ T cells from blood. Subset noted: CD45RO-CCR7+CD27+CD95- naive CD8+ T cells expressing CXCR3 (TNR3+). CDR3 amino acids: CASSLGTGNYGYTF.